This passage covers 29 T cell receptor beta chains from one sample sequenced in a study of blood T cell repertoires in COVID-19. Sequenced by immunoSEQ multiplex PCR; TCRdb stores in-frame clones only, minus some. The sample holds under 500,000 clones, approximately 90% seen once. Sequencing used peripheral blood. Receptor source: a woman in her thirties with acute or convalescent COVID-19.

This clone occurred a few times. The chain links TRBV25-1 to TRBJ1-5; weak D call: TRBD1 (6 bases). Per the germline V gene, CDR1 is MGHDK and CDR2 is SYGVNS. CDR3 length equals 14 residues. V lost 5 bases, J lost 4 bases, and 12 bases lay in between. CDR3 region: CASSPGTQNQPQHF. CDR3 in DNA: TGTGCCAGCAGTCCCGGGACACAGAATCAGCCCCAGCATTTT.

The chain carries TRBV5-6 and TRBJ2-1; D gene unclear. V dropped 1 base and J dropped 8 bases, with 7 bases sitting between them. Germline lookup yields CDR1 SGHDT and CDR2 YYEEEE. This CDR3 region has 12 residues. The CDR3 region is CASSLSWHEQFF. The CDR3 DNA reads as TGTGCCAGCAGCTTGTCGTGGCATGAGCAGTTCTTC.

This sequence joins TRBV30 and TRBJ1-2, with D unclear. V lost 1 base and J lost 8, with 8 bases in between. CDR3 size: 11 residues. Germline V lookup: CDR1 GTSNPN, CDR2 SVGIG (reference sequence). This CDR3 reads CAWSAAGGYTF. DNA for the CDR3: TGTGCCTGGAGTGCGGCCGGGGGCTACACCTTC.

This clone is a singleton in its sample. This chain uses TRBV18 with TRBJ2-7; 7 nucleotides match TRBD1. V was clipped by 5 bases and J by 4 bases; unmatched bases: 2. CDR3 length: 12 residues. Germline V gene lookup returns CDR1 KGHSH and CDR2 LQKENI. The CDR3 spells CASSTGQYEQYF. CDR3 in DNA: TGTGCCAGCTCAACGGGACAGTACGAGCAGTACTTC.

The chain is built from TRBV4-1 and TRBJ2-7, with D possibly TRBD2 on 5 matching bases. Germline V gene data show CDR1 as MGHRA and CDR2 as YSYEKL. Trimming left V 1 base short and J 3 bases short, with 16 bases between. The CDR3 runs to 16 residues. The CDR3 is CASSQGYGDNGYEQYF. The DNA for the CDR3 is TGCGCCAGCAGCCAAGGTTACGGGGATAACGGCTACGAGCAGTACTTC.

J is TRBJ2-3 and V is TRBV4-1; the D gene is possibly TRBD1 (5 bases). The V gene lost 2 bases and the J gene lost 2 bases, with 11 bases spanning the gap. The CDR3 loop spans 15 amino acids. Germline V gives CDR1 MGHRA, CDR2 YSYEKL. The CDR3 here is CASSQLGANTDTQYF. DNA for the CDR3: TGCGCCAGCAGCCAACTTGGGGCTAACACAGATACGCAGTATTTT.

The gene calls are TRBV6-1 and TRBJ1-6; D unresolved. Trimming left V 3 bases short and J 0 bases short, with 12 bases between. CDR3 size: 17 residues. Germline CDR1 and CDR2: MNHNS and SASEGT. The CDR3 region has the DNA TGTGCCAGCAGTGACTATATGCAAGTCTCCTATAATTCACCCCTCCACTTT. This encodes CASSDYMQVSYNSPLHF.

The chain uses TRBV7-9 and TRBJ2-2, with 10 positions matching TRBD1. This CDR3 spans 15 amino acids. V lost 4 bases and J lost 6; bases outside the gene matches: 5. Germline lookup yields CDR1 SEHNR and CDR2 FQNEAQ (reference sequence). The CDR3 reads CASSSDRGSAGELFF. The CDR3 nucleotides read TGTGCCAGCAGCTCGGACAGGGGGTCCGCCGGGGAGCTGTTTTTT.

The CDR3 loop reads CASSDTGTGERETQYF. The CDR3 DNA sequence: TGTGCCAGCAGTGATACAGGGACAGGGGAGCGGGAGACCCAGTACTTC. The rearrangement joins TRBV2 to TRBJ2-5; 10 nucleotides match TRBD1. Germline trimming cut 3 bases from V and 5 bases from J; bases unmatched to any gene: 9. The CDR3 is 16 amino acids. Looked up from germline, CDR1 is SNHLY and CDR2 is FYNNEI.

In DNA form, the CDR3 reads TGTGCCAGCAGTTTAGGAGGGGCGAATGAGCAGTTCTTC. Translated: CASSLGGANEQFF. This chain joins TRBV27 and TRBJ2-1; possibly TRBD2 for D (6 bases). The CDR3 contains 13 residues. V lost 2 bases and J lost 7, with 9 bases in between. The germline CDR1 and CDR2 sequences are MNHEY and SMNVEV (reference sequence).

The rearrangement links TRBV2 to TRBJ2-7; 11 bases are shared with TRBD2. The V segment lost 4 bases and the J segment 6 bases; nucleotides outside the gene matches: 8. CDR1 is SNHLY, CDR2 FYNNEI, per germline. This CDR3 comprises 15 residues. CDR3 region: CASSALLAGASEQYF. DNA of the CDR3: TGTGCCAGCAGTGCTCTACTAGCGGGGGCCTCCGAGCAGTACTTC.

V is TRBV7-3 and J is TRBJ2-3; 7 nucleotides line up with TRBD2. V dropped 3 bases and J dropped 2; count of bases not matched to a gene: 5. This CDR3 is built from 15 residues. Germline V gives CDR1 SGHTA, CDR2 FQGTGA. The CDR3 DNA follows: TGTGCCAGCAGCTTCGGCGGGAGTTACACAGATACGCAGTATTTT. Translating it yields CASSFGGSYTDTQYF.

The V and J genes are TRBV6-4 and TRBJ2-1; a weak D match, TRBD2 (7 bases). Germline values: CDR1 MRHNA, CDR2 SNTAGT. There are 14 residues in the CDR3. With 3 bases removed from V and 15 bases from J, the gap between germline ends came to 21 bases. Here the CDR3 DNA reads TGTGCCAGCAGTGATTCTCATGGGGGGGGCGCATGGTTCTTC. Residues: CASSDSHGGGAWFF.

Notes on this clone: The sample holds other DNA sequences that translate to the same CDR3. J is TRBJ2-5 and V is TRBV4-1; D gene unclear. The CDR3 is 13 residues long. V lost 1 base to trimming and J lost 4 bases, with 7 bases between them. The V gene's germline CDR1 is MGHRA and CDR2 YSYEKL. CDR3 loop: CASSQGPLETQYF. The CDR3 region has the DNA TGCGCCAGCAGCCAAGGGCCGCTAGAGACCCAGTACTTC.

V is TRBV7-6 and J is TRBJ2-2; D uncertain. V was cut by 1 base and J by 0 bases, with 12 bases left in between. The CDR3 is 17 amino acids. Germline assignment: CDR1 SGHVS and CDR2 FNYEAQ. CDR3 in DNA: TGTGCCAGCAGCTTAGTAGGAGTTACCGCGAACACCGGGGAGCTGTTTTTT. Translating gives CASSLVGVTANTGELFF.

The gene calls are TRBV4-1 and TRBJ1-1; no definite D call. There are 15 residues in the CDR3. V lost 3 bases and J lost 1, with 12 bases in between. Germline V CDR1 and CDR2: MGHRA, YSYEKL. This CDR3 is CASSHGEVGNTEAFF. The CDR3 DNA follows: TGCGCCAGCAGCCATGGAGAGGTGGGGAACACTGAAGCTTTCTTT.

The rearrangement uses TRBV27 and TRBJ1-5, with 9 bases that match TRBD1. Germline V gene sequence: CDR1 MNHEY, CDR2 SMNVEV (reference sequence). This CDR3 contains 14 residues. The V segment lost 6 bases and the J segment 7 bases; nucleotides outside the gene matches: 7. The CDR3 DNA follows: TGTGCCAGCAGAGTAACAGGGGGCTTACAGCCCCAGCATTTT. It encodes CASRVTGGLQPQHF.

V usage is TRBV5-1 and J usage is TRBJ2-3; possible D gene TRBD2, 5 bases. The CDR3 sequence is 18 residues long. Trimming removed 4 bases at V and 0 bases at J, with 21 bases between. The V gene's germline CDR1 is SGHRS and CDR2 YFSETQ. In DNA form, the CDR3 reads TGCGCCAGCAGCCTCGGACTCCCCGTTCGTCTTAGCACAGATACGCAGTATTTT. Its protein product is CASSLGLPVRLSTDTQYF. Full variable domain (rest looked up from reference TRBV5-1 and TRBJ2-3): KAGVTQTPRYLIKTRGQQVTLSCSPISGHRSVSWYQQTPGQGLQFLFEYFSETQRNKGNFPGRFSGRQFSNSRSEMNVSTLELGDSALYLCASSLGLPVRLSTDTQYFGPGTRLTVL.

V and J are TRBV25-1 and TRBJ2-2; a possible D gene is TRBD1 (5 bases). The germline V and J ends were trimmed by 6 bases and 6 bases, with 11 bases remaining between them. Germline CDR1 reads MGHDK; CDR2 reads SYGVNS. There are 13 residues in the CDR3. This CDR3 reads CASSFQGSGELFF. The CDR3 nucleotides are TGTGCCAGCAGCTTTCAGGGATCCGGGGAGCTGTTTTTT.

This clone was counted only a few times. V is TRBV2 and J is TRBJ2-2; D perhaps matches TRBD1 (6 bases). The germline gives CDR1 SNHLY, CDR2 FYNNEI. The ends were cut back, 7 bases at V and 5 bases at J, with 14 bases in the middle. The CDR3 has 14 amino acids. CDR3 residues: CASTNRERTGELFF. CDR3 DNA sequence: TGTGCCAGCACAAACAGGGAGAGGACCGGGGAGCTGTTTTTT.

The rearrangement links TRBV7-8 to TRBJ1-6; the D gene is possibly TRBD1 (5 bases). CDR1 and CDR2 from the germline V gene are SGHVS and FQNEAQ. The CDR3 runs to 17 residues. The V gene lost 6 bases and the J gene lost 7 bases, with 22 bases spanning the gap. The CDR3 sequence is CASSTAGRGFRNSPLHF. Written as DNA, the CDR3 is TGTGCCAGCAGTACCGCGGGGAGGGGTTTTAGGAATTCACCCCTCCACTTT.

The chain has TRBV19 and TRBJ1-5; no reliable D call. The CDR3 spans 13 residues. V dropped 6 bases and J dropped 6 bases, with 12 bases sitting between them. Germline assignment: CDR1 LNHDA and CDR2 SQIVND (reference sequence). This CDR3 is CASSMNRGQPQHF. CDR3 coding DNA: TGTGCCAGTAGCATGAACCGCGGTCAGCCCCAGCATTTT.

V is TRBV12-3 or TRBV12-4 and J is TRBJ2-1, with D perhaps matching TRBD1 (6 bases). V shed 6 bases and J shed 5 bases, with 11 bases lying between them. This CDR3 spans 13 amino acids. The DNA of the CDR3 is TGTGCCAGCAGCGATTACAGGGACAATGAGCAGTTCTTC. Translated: CASSDYRDNEQFF.

This chain connects TRBV10-1 to TRBJ1-6, with D uncertain. V was clipped by 5 bases and J by 7 bases, with 9 bases between them. Germline CDR1 and CDR2: WNHNN and SYGVQD (reference sequence). CDR3 length: 13 amino acids. The CDR3 DNA reads TGCGCCAGCAGTCGGGAACTGAATTCACCCCTCCACTTT. This encodes CASSRELNSPLHF.

The CDR3 DNA reads as TGTGCCAGCAGCTTAAGGGGAACGACCTTCTACTCTGGAAACACCATATATTTT. Translation: CASSLRGTTFYSGNTIYF. The chain is built from TRBV7-8 and TRBJ1-3; perhaps TRBD1 as D (5 bases). Trimming pared 2 bases from V and 0 bases from J, leaving 17 bases between. Germline CDR1 SGHVS, CDR2 FQNEAQ. The CDR3 covers 18 residues.

The V call is TRBV6-5, the J call TRBJ2-2; 7 positions match TRBD1. V trimming: 6 bases; J trimming: 5 bases; junction bases outside the gene matches: 0. Germline V gene sequence: CDR1 MNHEY, CDR2 SVGAGI. This CDR3 spans 12 amino acids. Here the CDR3 DNA reads TGTGCCAGCAGCAGGGGGACCGGGGAGCTGTTTTTT. Amino acids: CASSRGTGELFF.

V gene TRBV11-2 combines with J gene TRBJ2-1; 7 bases line up with TRBD2. The CDR3 has 13 residues. J lost 9 bases, V lost 8 bases, and 10 bases had no gene match. CDR1 and CDR2 (germline): SGHAT, FQNNGV. The CDR3 region is CASRLGGGIEQFF. The CDR3 nucleotides read TGTGCCAGCCGGTTGGGGGGGGGTATTGAGCAGTTCTTC.

This clone came up a few times. The V call is TRBV5-4, the J call TRBJ2-1; possibly TRBD2 for D (6 bases). CDR1 and CDR2 (germline): SGHNT, YYREEE (reference sequence). V lost 0 bases and J 7 bases, leaving 11 bases between the germline ends. This CDR3 is 14 amino acids long. The CDR3 nucleotides are TGTGCCAGCAGCTTGGGCGGGGACCGGAATGAGCAGTTCTTC. Residues: CASSLGGDRNEQFF.

The J gene is TRBJ1-1, the V gene TRBV9; possible D gene TRBD1, 5 bases. The CDR3 has 14 amino acids. The ends were cut back, 1 base at V and 5 bases at J, with 12 bases in the middle. Germline V gene sequence: CDR1 SGDLS, CDR2 YYNGEE. In nucleotides, the CDR3 is TGTGCCAGCAGCGTATCTCCCGGGGGGACTGAAGCTTTCTTT. Protein product: CASSVSPGGTEAFF.